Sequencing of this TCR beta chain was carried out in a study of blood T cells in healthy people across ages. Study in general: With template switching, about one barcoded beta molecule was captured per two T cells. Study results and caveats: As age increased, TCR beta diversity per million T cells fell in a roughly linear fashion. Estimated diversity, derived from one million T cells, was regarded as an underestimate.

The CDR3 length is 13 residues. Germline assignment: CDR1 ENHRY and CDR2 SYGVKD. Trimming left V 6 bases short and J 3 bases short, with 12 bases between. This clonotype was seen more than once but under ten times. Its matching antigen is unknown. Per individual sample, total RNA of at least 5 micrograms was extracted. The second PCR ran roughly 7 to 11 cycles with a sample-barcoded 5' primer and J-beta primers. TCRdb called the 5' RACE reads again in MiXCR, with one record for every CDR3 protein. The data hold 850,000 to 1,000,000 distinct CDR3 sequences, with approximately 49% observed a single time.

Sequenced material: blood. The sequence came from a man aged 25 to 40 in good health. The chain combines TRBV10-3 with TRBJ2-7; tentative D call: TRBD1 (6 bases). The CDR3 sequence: CAISETGLYEQYF. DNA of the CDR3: TGTGCCATCAGCGAGACAGGCCTCTACGAGCAGTACTTC.